The source of this TCR beta chain is a study of blood T cell repertoires in COVID-19. Turning to the study itself: The study drew acute and convalescent COVID-19 samples from the United States, Italy and Spain.

Worth noting for this clone: This CDR3 is also generated by other DNA sequences in the sample.

This table comes from immunoSEQ multiplex PCR, and its TCRdb copy is limited to in-frame clones, with some not included. The profile shows roughly 160,000 clones, 82% of them singletons. Donors were grouped by their self-reported clinical history. The receptor's source is a man aged 55-75 years who had recovered from COVID-19. What was sequenced was PBMCs or T cells enriched from blood (not recorded which).

The CDR3 spells CASSVVQGGTGELFF. The DNA of the CDR3 is TGTGCCAGCAGCGTAGTCCAGGGAGGAACCGGGGAGCTGTTTTTT. V gene TRBV9 combines with J gene TRBJ2-2; D is possibly TRBD2 (6 bases). Trimming left V 0 bases short and J 5 bases short, with 11 bases between. Germline CDR1 reads SGDLS; CDR2 reads YYNGEE. This CDR3 has 15 residues.